These 11 T cell receptor beta chains were all obtained from the same sample, sequenced in a study of CD8 T cells in ankylosing spondylitis. Overall study findings and caveats: Typical of ankylosing spondylitis blood, it appeared, was a TCR beta motif of seven to nine highly homologous variants.

Their recognized antigens are unknown. TCRdb re-analysed the 5' RACE reads in MiXCR, keeping a single row per CDR3 protein. The sample records around 430,000 distinct CDR3 sequences, 15% to 20% being singletons. Sequencing used blood, either unsorted or a sorted T cell fraction (not recorded which). Source of these receptors: a male donor with ankylosing spondylitis.

In nucleotides, the CDR3 is TGCGCCAGCAGCCCTAGACCCGCGGGGGGCGTGGAGACCCAGTACTTC. Protein sequence: CASSPRPAGGVETQYF. This chain uses TRBV5-1 with TRBJ2-5; 8 nucleotides line up with TRBD2. J gave up 5 bases and V 4 bases, and 13 bases lay outside the gene matches. Germline V gives CDR1 SGHRS, CDR2 YFSETQ. This CDR3 contains 16 residues.

J is TRBJ2-5 and V is TRBV20-1, with 8 nucleotides matching TRBD2. Germline lookup yields CDR1 DFQATT and CDR2 SNEGSKA (reference sequence). CDR3 length equals 13 residues. V trimming: 4 bases; J trimming: 2 bases; junction bases outside the gene matches: 3. Here the CDR3 reads CSAKTGGQETQYF. The CDR3 DNA follows: TGCAGTGCTAAGACGGGGGGGCAAGAGACCCAGTACTTC.

The rearrangement uses TRBV11-2 and TRBJ2-5, with TRBD2 as a possible D gene (6 bases). The CDR3 is made up of 15 amino acids. CDR1 is SGHAT, CDR2 FQNNGV, per germline. The V gene lost 7 bases and the J gene lost 1 base, with 16 bases spanning the gap. The CDR3 protein is CASNKQAGTQETQYF. The CDR3 nucleotides read TGTGCCAGCAACAAACAGGCGGGGACCCAAGAGACCCAGTACTTC.

The rearrangement joins TRBV12-3 or TRBV12-4 to TRBJ1-4; D is ambiguous. With 0 bases removed from V and 5 bases from J, the gap between germline ends came to 13 bases. The CDR3 sequence is 16 residues long. CDR3 nucleotide sequence: TGTGCCAGCAGTTTAGCGCTAATGGAACCAAATGAAAAACTGTTTTTT. Amino acids: CASSLALMEPNEKLFF.

This clonotype was seen only a few times. CDR3 region: CATSRGGGTALEAFF. The CDR3 bases are TGTGCCACCAGCAGAGGTGGCGGGACAGCCCTTGAAGCTTTCTTT. The chain is built from TRBV15 and TRBJ1-1; 7 nucleotides agree with TRBD1. V was clipped by 1 base and J by 7 bases; unmatched bases: 9. The CDR3 is made up of 15 amino acids. Germline V gene data show CDR1 as LNHNV and CDR2 as YYDKDF (reference sequence).

This chain links TRBV20-1 with TRBJ2-1, with 10 bases aligning to TRBD2. In germline, CDR1 is DFQATT, CDR2 SNEGSKA (reference sequence). The CDR3 covers 14 residues. The CDR3 coding sequence is TGCTGTGGAGGGAAGCGGGGGGGCTACAATGAGCAGTTCTTC. Protein: CCGGKRGGYNEQFF.

This clonotype came up a few times. The chain combines TRBV13 with TRBJ2-1; 9 nucleotides align to TRBD1. In germline, CDR1 is PRHDT, CDR2 FYEKMQ (reference sequence). The CDR3 has 12 residues. J lost 10 bases, V lost 9 bases, and 7 bases had no gene match. The CDR3 sequence: CASQQGAGEQFF. CDR3 nucleotide sequence: TGTGCCAGTCAACAGGGGGCTGGGGAGCAGTTCTTC.

The rearrangement joins TRBV12-3 or TRBV12-4 to TRBJ1-5; D is unclear. V lost 0 bases to trimming and J lost 6 bases, with 9 bases between them. The CDR3 has 14 amino acids. The CDR3 loop reads CASSLAEARQPQHF. CDR3 DNA sequence: TGTGCCAGCAGTTTAGCCGAGGCGCGTCAGCCCCAGCATTTT.

This clonotype was recorded at least ten times. V is TRBV7-3 and J is TRBJ2-1, with D perhaps assigned TRBD1 or TRBD2 (5 bases each). V was clipped by 0 bases and J by 6 bases, with 12 bases between them. Germline V gene sequence: CDR1 SGHTA, CDR2 FQGTGA. The CDR3 contains 15 residues. This CDR3 reads CASSLTNGGGNEQFF. Written as DNA, the CDR3 is TGTGCCAGCAGCTTAACAAATGGGGGTGGCAATGAGCAGTTCTTC.

This clonotype was found many times. CDR3 coding DNA: TGTGCCAGCACCACCGGGGGCTCACAGCCCCAGCATTTT. Translation: CASTTGGSQPQHF. The chain joins TRBV12-3 or TRBV12-4 to TRBJ1-5; D is possibly TRBD1 (6 bases). The CDR3 loop spans 13 amino acids. Trimming left V 7 bases short and J 7 bases short, with 14 bases between.

The chain carries TRBV7-9 and TRBJ1-5; unclear D gene. This CDR3 is 14 amino acids long. Germline-derived CDR1 and CDR2 are SEHNR and FQNEAQ (reference sequence). V was clipped by 8 bases and J by 1 base, with 12 bases between them. The CDR3 DNA reads TGTGCCAGCGTCGCAGCTGGGAGCAATCAGCCCCAGCATTTT. Encoded protein: CASVAAGSNQPQHF. The variable domain in full, completed from reference TRBV7-9 and TRBJ1-5, reads DTGVSQNPRHKITKRGQNVTFRCDPISEHNRLYWYRQTLGQGPEFLTYFQNEAQLEKSRLLSDRFSAERPKGSFSTLEIQRTEQGDSAMYLCASVAAGSNQPQHFGDGTRLSIL.